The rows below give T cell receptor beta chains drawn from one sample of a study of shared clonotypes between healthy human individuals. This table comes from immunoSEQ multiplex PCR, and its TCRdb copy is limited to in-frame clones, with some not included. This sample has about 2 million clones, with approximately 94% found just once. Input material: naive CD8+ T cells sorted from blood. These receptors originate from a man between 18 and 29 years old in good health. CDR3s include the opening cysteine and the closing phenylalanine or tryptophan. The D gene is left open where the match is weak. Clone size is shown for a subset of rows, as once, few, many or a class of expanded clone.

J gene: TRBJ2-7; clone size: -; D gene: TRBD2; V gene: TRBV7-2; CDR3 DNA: TGTGCCAGCAGCACGACTAGCGGGAGTGCCGGCCTTGAGCAGTACTTC; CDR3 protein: CASSTTSGSAGLEQYF
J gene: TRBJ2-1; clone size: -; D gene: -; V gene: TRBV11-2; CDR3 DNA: TGTGCCAGCAGCTTAGACCAACGGAACAATGAGCAGTTCTTC; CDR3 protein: CASSLDQRNNEQFF
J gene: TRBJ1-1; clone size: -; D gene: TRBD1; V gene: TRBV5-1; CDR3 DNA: TGCGCCAGCAGCCCTGACAGGGGGTTCACTGAAGCTTTCTTT; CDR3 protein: CASSPDRGFTEAFF
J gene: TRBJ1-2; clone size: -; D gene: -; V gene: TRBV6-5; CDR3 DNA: TGTGCCAGCAGTTACAACCAGGGCTCTGGCTACACCTTC; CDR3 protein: CASSYNQGSGYTF
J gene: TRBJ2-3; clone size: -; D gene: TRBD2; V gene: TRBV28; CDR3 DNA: TGTGCCAGCAGCCCATTCTCTCTCGGGGGGAGCGGGACCACCACAGATACGCAGTATTTT; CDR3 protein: CASSPFSLGGSGTTTDTQYF
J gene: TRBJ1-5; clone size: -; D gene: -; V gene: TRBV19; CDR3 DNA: TGTGCCAGTAGTATAGAGCCAGCCTCGAATCAGCCCCAGCATTTT; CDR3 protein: CASSIEPASNQPQHF
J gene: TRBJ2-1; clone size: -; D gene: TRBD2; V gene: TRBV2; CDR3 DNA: TGTGCCACGCTTCGGACTAGCGGTTACAATGAGCAGTTCTTC; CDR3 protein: CATLRTSGYNEQFF
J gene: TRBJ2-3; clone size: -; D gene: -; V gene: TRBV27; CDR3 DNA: TGTGCCAGCAGTTTACTAGCGTACACAGATACGCAGTATTTT; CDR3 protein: CASSLLAYTDTQYF
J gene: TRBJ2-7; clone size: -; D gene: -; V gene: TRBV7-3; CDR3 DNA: TGTGCCAGCAGCGCCCCGGTGGGCTACGAGCAGTACTTC; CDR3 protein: CASSAPVGYEQYF
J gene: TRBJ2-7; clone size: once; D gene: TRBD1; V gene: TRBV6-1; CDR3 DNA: TGTGCCAGCAGTGAGGGACAGGCCTCCGAGCAGTACTTC; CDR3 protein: CASSEGQASEQYF
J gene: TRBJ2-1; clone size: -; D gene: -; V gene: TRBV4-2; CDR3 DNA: TGTGCCAGCAGCCAAGATTGGAGCGACTACAATGAGCAGTTCTTC; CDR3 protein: CASSQDWSDYNEQFF
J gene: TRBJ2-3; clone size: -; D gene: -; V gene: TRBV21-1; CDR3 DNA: TGTGCCAGCAGCAAAGCGGGGCGGGGCGGATCCCGCACAGATACGCAGTATTTT; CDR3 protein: CASSKAGRGGSRTDTQYF
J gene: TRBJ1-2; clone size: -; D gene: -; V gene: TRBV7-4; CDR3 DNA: TGTGCCAGCGTACAAGGAACCGGTGCCGCCGTTAGGGACTATGGCTACACCTTC; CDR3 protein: CASVQGTGAAVRDYGYTF
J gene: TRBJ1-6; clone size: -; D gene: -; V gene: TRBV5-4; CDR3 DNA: TGTGCCAGCAGCTATCCGCAGGGGACCTATAATTCACCCCTCCACTTT; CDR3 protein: CASSYPQGTYNSPLHF
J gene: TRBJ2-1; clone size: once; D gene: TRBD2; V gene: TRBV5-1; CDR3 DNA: TGCGCCAGCAGCTTGGCTCGGGTAGCGGGTGGGGACAATGAGCAGTTCTTC; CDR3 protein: CASSLARVAGGDNEQFF
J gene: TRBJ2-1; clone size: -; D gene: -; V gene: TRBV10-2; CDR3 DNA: TGCGCCAGCAGTGATGGCGCAGCCTACAATGAGCAGTTCTTC; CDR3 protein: CASSDGAAYNEQFF